This T cell receptor beta chain is from a study of shared clonotypes between healthy human individuals. Across the whole study: Three plates were used per donor for CD4 naive, three for CD4 memory, two for CD8 naive and one for CD8 memory. Study-level findings and limits: Sample collection involved blood only; tissue repertoires are likely different.

The germline V gene encodes CDR1 MDHEN and CDR2 SYDVKM. The CDR3 totals 13 residues. The junction had 5 bases not matched to a gene; V was cut back by 7 bases and J by 4 bases. Comments on this clone: What it binds is unknown.

Sequencing used immunoSEQ multiplex PCR; TCRdb keeps in-frame clones, though not all of them. The table has about 2.4 million clones, 80% to 95% seen once; the top ten hold around 0.4%. Each sample came from a Caucasian adult donor living in Nashville, Tennessee. Specimen: naive CD4+ T cells from PBMCs. Subset here: CD45RA+ positively selected. The receptor comes from a man younger than 35 in good health. Some clones in this sample may be carry-over from other donors' samples. The chain recombines TRBV28 with TRBJ1-1; 8 bases agree with TRBD1. The CDR3 loop reads CASILTGGTEAFF. CDR3 sequence (DNA): TGTGCCAGCATTCTAACAGGGGGCACTGAAGCTTTCTTT.